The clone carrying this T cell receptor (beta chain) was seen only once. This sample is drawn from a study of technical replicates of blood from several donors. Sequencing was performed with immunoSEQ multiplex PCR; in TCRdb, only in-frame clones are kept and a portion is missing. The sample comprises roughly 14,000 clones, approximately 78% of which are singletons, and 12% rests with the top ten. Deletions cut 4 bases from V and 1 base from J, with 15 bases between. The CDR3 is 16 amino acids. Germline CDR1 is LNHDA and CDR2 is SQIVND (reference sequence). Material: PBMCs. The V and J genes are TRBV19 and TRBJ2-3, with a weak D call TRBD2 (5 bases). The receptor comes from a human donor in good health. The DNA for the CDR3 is TGTGCCAGTAGTAGGGAGATCCTCGGGGGCACAGATACGCAGTATTTT. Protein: CASSREILGGTDTQYF.